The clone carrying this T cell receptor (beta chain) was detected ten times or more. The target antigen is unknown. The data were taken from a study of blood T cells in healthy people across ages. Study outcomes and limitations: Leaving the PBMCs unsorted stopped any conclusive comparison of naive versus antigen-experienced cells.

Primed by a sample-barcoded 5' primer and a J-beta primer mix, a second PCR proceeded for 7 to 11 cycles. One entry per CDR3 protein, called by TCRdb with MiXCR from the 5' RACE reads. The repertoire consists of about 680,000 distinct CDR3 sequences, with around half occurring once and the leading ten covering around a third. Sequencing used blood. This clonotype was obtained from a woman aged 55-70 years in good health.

This CDR3 is CASSPLYEQYF. The CDR3 coding sequence is TGTGCCAGCAGTCCCCTCTACGAGCAGTACTTC. The chain uses TRBV7-9 and TRBJ2-7; D uncertain. Trimming shortened V by 6 bases and J by 3 bases, and 6 bases separated the two germline ends. CDR3 length equals 11 residues. Germline V gives CDR1 SEHNR, CDR2 FQNEAQ (reference sequence). Looking up the rest from reference TRBV7-9 and TRBJ2-7 gives the full variable domain: DTGVSQNPRHKITKRGQNVTFRCDPISEHNRLYWYRQTLGQGPEFLTYFQNEAQLEKSRLLSDRFSAERPKGSFSTLEIQRTEQGDSAMYLCASSPLYEQYFGPGTRLTVT.